The next 6 T cell receptor beta chains were all read from a single sample in a study of blood T cell repertoires in COVID-19. Measured with immunoSEQ multiplex PCR; TCRdb has only the in-frame clones, and not every one. The sample gives under 200,000 clones, 82% of which show up once; around 8% is in the top ten. The material sequenced was peripheral blood. The receptors stem from a woman aged 55-69 years with COVID-19, enrolled during active disease.

J is TRBJ1-4 and V is TRBV7-9; TRBD1 matches 7 bases. The V segment lost 1 base and the J segment 8 bases; nucleotides outside the gene matches: 7. CDR3 length equals 15 residues. Germline CDR1 and CDR2: SEHNR and FQNEAQ (reference sequence). The CDR3 here is CASSLDPGGLEKLFF. CDR3 sequence (DNA): TGTGCCAGCAGCTTAGATCCAGGGGGTTTGGAAAAACTGTTTTTT. The whole variable domain, remainder taken from reference TRBV7-9 and TRBJ1-4, is DTGVSQNPRHKITKRGQNVTFRCDPISEHNRLYWYRQTLGQGPEFLTYFQNEAQLEKSRLLSDRFSAERPKGSFSTLEIQRTEQGDSAMYLCASSLDPGGLEKLFFGSGTQLSVL.

About this clone itself: Other DNA sequences in this sample translate to the same CDR3. The chain carries TRBV30 and TRBJ2-7, with a possible D match to TRBD1 (6 bases). CDR1 GTSNPN and CDR2 SVGIG come from the germline V gene (reference sequence). The ends were cut back, 4 bases at V and 1 base at J, with 8 bases in the middle. The CDR3 runs to 12 residues. This CDR3 is CAWKQGSYEQYF. In DNA form, the CDR3 reads TGTGCCTGGAAACAGGGATCCTACGAGCAGTACTTC.

As concerns this clone: Other DNA sequences of this sample code for an identical CDR3. V gene TRBV12-3 or TRBV12-4 combines with J gene TRBJ1-2, with TRBD1 matching over 7 bases. V lost 5 bases to trimming and J lost 7 bases; unmatched junction nucleotides: 4. The CDR3 loop spans 12 amino acids. The CDR3 spells CASSPGGGGYTF. Here the CDR3 DNA reads TGTGCCAGCAGTCCAGGGGGAGGTGGCTACACCTTC.

This rearrangement joins TRBV6-1 to TRBJ1-4; no reliable D call. Germline V gives CDR1 MNHNS, CDR2 SASEGT. The ends were cut back, 1 base at V and 5 bases at J, with 11 bases in the middle. The CDR3 is 15 residues long. The CDR3 bases are TGTGCCAGCAGTGAAGGACGACACCCCAATGAAAAACTGTTTTTT. Translating gives CASSEGRHPNEKLFF.

The chain has TRBV30 and TRBJ2-7; 8 nucleotides line up with TRBD2. V was pared by 2 bases and J by 7 bases, with 19 bases of the junction left unmatched. CDR3 length equals 17 residues. From germline, CDR1 is GTSNPN and CDR2 SVGIG (reference sequence). This chain's CDR3 is CAWSPWAILSGRWEQYF. The CDR3 DNA follows: TGTGCCTGGAGTCCTTGGGCAATCCTAAGCGGGAGATGGGAGCAGTACTTC.

The chain combines TRBV3-1 (or the pseudogene TRBV3-2) with TRBJ1-2, with D possibly being TRBD1 (6 bases). V was pared by 4 bases and J by 4 bases, with 13 bases between. Germline values: CDR1 LGHDT, CDR2 YNNKEL (reference sequence). The CDR3 is 14 amino acids. Here the CDR3 DNA reads TGTGCCAGCAGCCCCTTGCAGGGGACCTATGGCTACACCTTC. Protein sequence: CASSPLQGTYGYTF.